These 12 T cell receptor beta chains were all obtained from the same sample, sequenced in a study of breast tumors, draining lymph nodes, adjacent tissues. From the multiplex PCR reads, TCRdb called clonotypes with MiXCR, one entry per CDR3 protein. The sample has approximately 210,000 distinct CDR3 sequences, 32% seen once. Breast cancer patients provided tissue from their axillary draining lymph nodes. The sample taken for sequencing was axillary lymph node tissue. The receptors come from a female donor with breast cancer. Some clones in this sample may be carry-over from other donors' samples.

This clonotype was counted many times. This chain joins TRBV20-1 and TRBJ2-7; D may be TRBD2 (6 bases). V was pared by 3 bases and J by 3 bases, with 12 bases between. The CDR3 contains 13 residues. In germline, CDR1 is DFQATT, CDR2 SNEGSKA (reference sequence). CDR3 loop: CSASRRGLYEQYF. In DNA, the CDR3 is TGCAGTGCTAGCCGAAGGGGACTCTACGAGCAGTACTTC.

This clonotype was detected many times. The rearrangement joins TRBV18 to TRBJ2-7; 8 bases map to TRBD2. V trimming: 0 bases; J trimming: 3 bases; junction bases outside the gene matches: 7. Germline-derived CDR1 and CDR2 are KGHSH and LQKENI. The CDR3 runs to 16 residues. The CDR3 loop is CASSPPLAANRYEQYF. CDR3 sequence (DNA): TGTGCCAGCTCACCACCACTAGCGGCCAATCGCTACGAGCAGTACTTC.

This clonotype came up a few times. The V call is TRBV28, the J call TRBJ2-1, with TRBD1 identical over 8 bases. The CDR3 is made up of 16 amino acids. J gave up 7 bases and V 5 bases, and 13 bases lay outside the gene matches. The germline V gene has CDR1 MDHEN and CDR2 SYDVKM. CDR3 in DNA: TGTGCCAGCAGTCCAAGTAGGGACAGGTTAACGAATGAGCAGTTCTTC. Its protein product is CASSPSRDRLTNEQFF.

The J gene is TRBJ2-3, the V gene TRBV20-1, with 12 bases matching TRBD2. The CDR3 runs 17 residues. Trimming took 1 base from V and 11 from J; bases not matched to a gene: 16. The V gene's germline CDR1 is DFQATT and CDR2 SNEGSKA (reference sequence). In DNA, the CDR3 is TGCAGTGCTAGAGGGCGACTAGCGGGAGTAGGGGTTGAGGAGCAGTATTTT. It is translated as CSARGRLAGVGVEEQYF.

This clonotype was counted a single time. CDR3 sequence: CASSLVGVGGYTGELFF. For the CDR3, the DNA is TGTGCCAGCAGCTTAGTCGGAGTTGGTGGCTACACCGGGGAGCTGTTTTTT. The chain has TRBV7-9 and TRBJ2-2; D is unresolved. CDR3 length: 17 amino acids. V was shortened by 1 base and J by 3 bases, with 15 bases between the two germline ends. Per germline, CDR1 SEHNR and CDR2 FQNEAQ (reference sequence).

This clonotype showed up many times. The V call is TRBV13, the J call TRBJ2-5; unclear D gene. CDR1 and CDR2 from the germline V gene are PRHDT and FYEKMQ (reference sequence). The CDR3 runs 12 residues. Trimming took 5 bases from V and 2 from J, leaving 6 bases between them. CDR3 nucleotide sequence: TGTGCCAGCAGCGGCCAGCAAGAGACCCAGTACTTC. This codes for CASSGQQETQYF. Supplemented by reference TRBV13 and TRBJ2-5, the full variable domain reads AAGVIQSPRHLIKEKRETATLKCYPIPRHDTVYWYQQGPGQDPQFLISFYEKMQSDKGSIPDRFSAQQFSDYHSELNMSSLELGDSALYFCASSGQQETQYFGPGTRLLVL.

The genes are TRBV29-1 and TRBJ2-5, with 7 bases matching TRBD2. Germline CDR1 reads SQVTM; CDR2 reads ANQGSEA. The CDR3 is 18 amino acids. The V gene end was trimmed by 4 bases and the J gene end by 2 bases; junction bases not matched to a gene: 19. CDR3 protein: CSVVTSGITSGAQETQYF. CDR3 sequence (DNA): TGCAGCGTTGTTACCTCGGGTATAACCAGCGGGGCACAAGAGACCCAGTACTTC.

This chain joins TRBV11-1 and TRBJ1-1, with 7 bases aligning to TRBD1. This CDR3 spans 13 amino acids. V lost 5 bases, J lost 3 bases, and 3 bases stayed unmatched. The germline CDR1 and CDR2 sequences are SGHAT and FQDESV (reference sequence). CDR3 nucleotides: TGTGCCAGCAGCCCGACAGGGTACACTGAAGCTTTCTTT. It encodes CASSPTGYTEAFF. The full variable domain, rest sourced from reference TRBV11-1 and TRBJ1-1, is EAEVAQSPRYKITEKSQAVAFWCDPISGHATLYWYRQILGQGPELLVQFQDESVVDDSQLPKDRFSAERLKGVDSTLKIQPAELGDSAMYLCASSPTGYTEAFFGQGTRLTVV.

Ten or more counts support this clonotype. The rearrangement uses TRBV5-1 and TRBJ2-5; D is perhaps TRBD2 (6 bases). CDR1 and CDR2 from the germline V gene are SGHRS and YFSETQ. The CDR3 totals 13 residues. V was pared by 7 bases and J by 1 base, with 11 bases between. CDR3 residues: CASGRGIQETQYF. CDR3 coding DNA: TGCGCCAGCGGCCGCGGGATCCAAGAGACCCAGTACTTC.

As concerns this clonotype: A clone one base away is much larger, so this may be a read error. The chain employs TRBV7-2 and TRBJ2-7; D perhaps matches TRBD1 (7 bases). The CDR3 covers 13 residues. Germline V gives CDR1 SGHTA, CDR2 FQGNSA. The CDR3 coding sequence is TGTGTCACCAGACAGGGAGGCGCCTACGAGCAGTACTTC. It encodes CVTRQGGAYEQYF.

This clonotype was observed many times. The CDR3 DNA sequence: TGTGCCAGTAGTGACAGGGCTAGCAAAAACATTCAGTACTTC. Its translation is CASSDRASKNIQYF. The genes are TRBV19 and TRBJ2-4; 7 bases are shared with TRBD1. Germline values: CDR1 LNHDA, CDR2 SQIVND (reference sequence). V was pared by 5 bases and J by 3 bases, with 4 bases of the junction left unmatched. CDR3 length: 14 residues.

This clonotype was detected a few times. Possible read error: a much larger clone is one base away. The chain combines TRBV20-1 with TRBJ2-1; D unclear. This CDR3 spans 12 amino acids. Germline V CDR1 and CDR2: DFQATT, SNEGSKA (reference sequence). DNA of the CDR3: TGCAGTGCGTCTGCTAGTTATGTTGAGCCGTTCTTC. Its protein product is CSASASYVEPFF.